This TCR beta chain was identified during a study of CD8+ T cells in alopecia areata. Study outcomes and limitations: Normal skin's resident alphabeta T cells are also sequenced in scalp samples. Clonality exceeded that of normal scalp in lesional scalp, most notably in alopecia totalis/universalis. Whether baseline CD8+ expansion is linked to response remains uncertain, given a single nonresponder.

A word on this clone: Its matching antigen is unknown.

Germline CDR1 is SGHTA and CDR2 is FQGTGA. The CDR3 contains 15 residues. V shed 0 bases and J shed 2 bases, with 10 bases lying between them. Treatment given: oral pan-JAK inhibitor, 5-10 mg twice daily. Isolated RNA was reverse transcribed into cDNA used as the sequencing template. Sequencing was performed with immunoSEQ multiplex PCR; in TCRdb, only in-frame clones are kept and a portion is missing. The sample records a few hundred thousand clones, less than 45% being singletons. The chain carries TRBV7-3 and TRBJ2-5; D gene uncertain. The receptor was derived from a human donor with alopecia areata. Source: CD4+ T cells sorted from blood, taken at approximately week 36, from a patient treated with tofacitinib. CDR3 sequence reads: CASSLTPAPQETQYF. CDR3 in DNA: TGTGCCAGCAGCTTAACCCCCGCCCCTCAAGAGACCCAGTACTTC.